This T cell receptor beta chain was sequenced in a study of response to subunit inactivated influenza vaccine (dated by TCRdb to 2016 to 2019). In terms of the full investigation: Deep quantitative T cell receptor repertoire profiling was used in the study to track responses to a trivalent subunit inactivated influenza vaccine.

Concerning this clonotype: Which antigen it targets is not known. It has no much larger one-base neighbor in the sample; base qualities were not kept.

Libraries were built with RT-PCR. Instrument used: Illumina HiSeq 2500. Starting from the raw public reads, TCRdb applied fastp trimming at Q25, assembled clones with MiXCR and retained in-frame beta chains. When rows share a CDR3 protein, they turn into one entry using the most common DNA and genes. The sample table records about 700,000 distinct CDR3 sequences; approximately 14% of these occur just once. Around 10% of the sample belongs to the ten largest clones. The full study reports these points: According to the authors, only a limited number of new T cells may be recruited by each seasonal influenza vaccination.

The TCR comes from a middle-aged man who received an inactivated influenza vaccine. Donor details come from another sample of the same person, matched by shared clones. The sample here was PBMCs from blood, taken about 11 days after vaccination.

The DNA is as follows: TGTGCCATCAGTGAGAGGACAGGCCCCTACGAGCAGTACTTC. This gives the protein CAISERTGPYEQYF. The chain employs TRBV10-3 and TRBJ2-7; 7 central nucleotides agree with TRBD1. Taken from cysteine to phenylalanine, the CDR3 has 14 residues. Only the CDR3 portion is preserved as DNA: 42 bases, with reading frame beginning at the first base. Relative to germline, V is missing 2 bases and J is missing 2 bases, with 3 bases of the junction outside any gene match. From the germline V gene, CDR1 is ENHRY and CDR2 is SYGVKD.